These T cell receptor beta chains were read from a single sample in a study of long-term antiretroviral therapy in people with HIV. This table comes from immunoSEQ multiplex PCR, and its TCRdb copy is limited to in-frame clones, with some not included. Among 34,000 or so clones listed, 75% to 85% were seen once. The specimen comprised unsorted PBMCs, sampled 3.3 years after starting antiretroviral therapy. The origin of the receptors is a man aged 18 to 30 with HIV. Both conserved end residues are part of each CDR3. The order of the fields is V gene, D gene, clone size, CDR3 length, J gene, CDR3 protein, CDR3 DNA. D genes are given only for firm matches. Expanded clones get a size class; other rows say once, few or many, or leave the size out.

V gene: TRBV27; D gene: TRBD1; clone size: -; CDR3 length: 12; J gene: TRBJ1-1; CDR3 protein: CASSPGGHEAFF; CDR3 DNA: TGTGCCAGCAGTCCAGGGGGGCATGAAGCTTTCTTT
V gene: TRBV7-2; D gene: -; clone size: -; CDR3 length: 16; J gene: TRBJ2-3; CDR3 protein: CASSLRLPPSTDTQYF; CDR3 DNA: TGTGCCAGCAGCTTAAGGCTACCACCTAGCACAGATACGCAGTATTTT
V gene: TRBV6-5; D gene: -; clone size: -; CDR3 length: 15; J gene: TRBJ1-4; CDR3 protein: CASSIVAGANEKLFF; CDR3 DNA: TGTGCCAGCAGTATAGTCGCGGGCGCTAATGAAAAACTGTTTTTT
V gene: TRBV6-6; D gene: -; clone size: -; CDR3 length: 15; J gene: TRBJ2-7; CDR3 protein: CASSPGGVAGGVQYF; CDR3 DNA: TGTGCCAGCAGCCCCGGAGGAGTCGCAGGAGGGGTGCAGTACTTC
V gene: TRBV7-8; D gene: -; clone size: -; CDR3 length: 16; J gene: TRBJ2-2; CDR3 protein: CASSYRDPLESGELFF; CDR3 DNA: TGTGCCAGCAGCTACCGGGACCCCCTCGAGTCCGGGGAGCTGTTTTTT
V gene: TRBV6-5; D gene: -; clone size: large; CDR3 length: 12; J gene: TRBJ2-7; CDR3 protein: CASIGAAYEQYF; CDR3 DNA: TGTGCCAGCATCGGGGCGGCCTACGAGCAGTACTTC
V gene: TRBV4-3; D gene: TRBD2; clone size: -; CDR3 length: 16; J gene: TRBJ2-3; CDR3 protein: CASSQDIGGRSDTQYF; CDR3 DNA: TGCGCCAGCAGCCAAGATATCGGCGGGAGATCAGATACGCAGTATTTT
V gene: TRBV9; D gene: -; clone size: -; CDR3 length: 13; J gene: TRBJ2-7; CDR3 protein: CASAEGSSYEQYF; CDR3 DNA: TGTGCCAGCGCTGAGGGAAGCTCCTACGAGCAGTACTTC
V gene: TRBV11-2; D gene: -; clone size: -; CDR3 length: 15; J gene: TRBJ2-7; CDR3 protein: CASSLDWEGHYEQYF; CDR3 DNA: TGTGCCAGCAGCTTAGATTGGGAAGGGCACTACGAGCAGTACTTC
V gene: TRBV10-3; D gene: TRBD2; clone size: -; CDR3 length: 16; J gene: TRBJ2-7; CDR3 protein: CAISEGPGGGAYEQYF; CDR3 DNA: TGTGCCATCAGTGAGGGGCCGGGCGGGGGGGCCTACGAGCAGTACTTC
V gene: TRBV2; D gene: -; clone size: -; CDR3 length: 13; J gene: TRBJ1-1; CDR3 protein: CASSGAANTEAFF; CDR3 DNA: TGTGCCAGCAGTGGAGCAGCGAACACTGAAGCTTTCTTT
V gene: TRBV28; D gene: -; clone size: -; CDR3 length: 14; J gene: TRBJ2-7; CDR3 protein: CASSRAQGTYEQYF; CDR3 DNA: TGTGCCAGCAGCCGAGCCCAGGGTACCTACGAGCAGTACTTC
V gene: TRBV18; D gene: TRBD1; clone size: -; CDR3 length: 14; J gene: TRBJ2-7; CDR3 protein: CASSDRVRSYEQYF; CDR3 DNA: TGTGCCAGCTCAGACAGGGTAAGGTCCTACGAGCAGTACTTC
V gene: TRBV7-8; D gene: -; clone size: few; CDR3 length: 10; J gene: TRBJ2-2; CDR3 protein: CASSFEELFF; CDR3 DNA: TGTGCCAGCAGCTTCGAGGAGCTGTTTTTT
V gene: TRBV6-5; D gene: -; clone size: few; CDR3 length: 14; J gene: TRBJ1-6; CDR3 protein: CASSYRGEDSPLHF; CDR3 DNA: TGTGCCAGCAGTTACAGGGGAGAGGATTCACCCCTCCACTTT
V gene: TRBV10-3; D gene: TRBD1; clone size: -; CDR3 length: 14; J gene: TRBJ1-6; CDR3 protein: CAIRSGTGYSPLHF; CDR3 DNA: TGTGCCATCAGATCCGGGACAGGTTATTCACCCCTCCACTTT
V gene: TRBV29-1; D gene: -; clone size: -; CDR3 length: 10; J gene: TRBJ1-2; CDR3 protein: CSVDGPSYTF; CDR3 DNA: TGCAGCGTTGATGGCCCAAGCTACACCTTC
V gene: TRBV7-6; D gene: -; clone size: -; CDR3 length: 13; J gene: TRBJ1-1; CDR3 protein: CASSLNLEFEAFF; CDR3 DNA: TGTGCCAGCAGCTTAAATTTAGAATTTGAAGCTTTCTTT
V gene: TRBV27; D gene: -; clone size: -; CDR3 length: 15; J gene: TRBJ2-1; CDR3 protein: CASSLSASRNNEQFF; CDR3 DNA: TGTGCCAGCAGTTTATCGGCTAGCAGAAACAATGAGCAGTTCTTC
V gene: TRBV6-5; D gene: -; clone size: -; CDR3 length: 13; J gene: TRBJ1-1; CDR3 protein: CASISGKNTEAFF; CDR3 DNA: TGTGCCAGCATCTCAGGGAAGAACACTGAAGCTTTCTTT
V gene: TRBV25-1; D gene: -; clone size: -; CDR3 length: 14; J gene: TRBJ2-5; CDR3 protein: CASSVQTVQETQYF; CDR3 DNA: TGTGCCAGCAGTGTACAGACAGTCCAAGAGACCCAGTACTTC
V gene: TRBV18; D gene: TRBD2; clone size: -; CDR3 length: 14; J gene: TRBJ2-3; CDR3 protein: CASSPSGNPDTQYF; CDR3 DNA: TGTGCCAGCTCACCTAGCGGGAACCCAGATACGCAGTATTTT
V gene: TRBV12-5; D gene: -; clone size: -; CDR3 length: 14; J gene: TRBJ2-3; CDR3 protein: CASGPGRANDTQYF; CDR3 DNA: TGTGCTAGTGGTCCGGGACGGGCAAACGATACGCAGTATTTT
V gene: TRBV6-5; D gene: -; clone size: -; CDR3 length: 15; J gene: TRBJ1-1; CDR3 protein: CASSYVGNWNTEAFF; CDR3 DNA: TGTGCCAGCAGTTACGTAGGGAACTGGAACACTGAAGCTTTCTTT
V gene: TRBV2; D gene: -; clone size: few; CDR3 length: 11; J gene: TRBJ1-2; CDR3 protein: CASLANYGYTF; CDR3 DNA: TGTGCCAGCCTAGCTAACTATGGCTACACCTTC
V gene: TRBV28; D gene: -; clone size: -; CDR3 length: 15; J gene: TRBJ1-1; CDR3 protein: CASSFTVISNTEAFF; CDR3 DNA: TGTGCCAGCAGTTTTACGGTCATTTCGAACACTGAAGCTTTCTTT
V gene: TRBV5-6; D gene: TRBD1; clone size: -; CDR3 length: 13; J gene: TRBJ2-7; CDR3 protein: CASRQGARYEQYF; CDR3 DNA: TGTGCCAGCCGACAGGGGGCGCGGTACGAGCAGTACTTC
V gene: TRBV21-1; D gene: -; clone size: -; CDR3 length: 15; J gene: TRBJ2-7; CDR3 protein: CASSPWAQTLYEQYF; CDR3 DNA: TGTGCCAGCAGCCCCTGGGCCCAGACCCTCTACGAGCAGTACTTC
V gene: TRBV19; D gene: TRBD1; clone size: -; CDR3 length: 14; J gene: TRBJ2-3; CDR3 protein: CASSRDRSTDTQYF; CDR3 DNA: TGTGCCAGTAGTCGGGACAGGAGCACAGATACGCAGTATTTT
V gene: TRBV11-1; D gene: -; clone size: -; CDR3 length: 16; J gene: TRBJ2-1; CDR3 protein: CASSYRGKTGYNEQFF; CDR3 DNA: TGTGCCAGCAGCTATAGGGGAAAAACGGGCTACAATGAGCAGTTCTTC
V gene: TRBV27; D gene: TRBD2; clone size: -; CDR3 length: 16; J gene: TRBJ2-7; CDR3 protein: CASSLSSGDHPYEQYF; CDR3 DNA: TGTGCCAGCAGTCTATCTAGCGGAGACCACCCCTACGAGCAGTACTTC
V gene: TRBV5-8; D gene: TRBD2; clone size: -; CDR3 length: 14; J gene: TRBJ2-1; CDR3 protein: CASSFKAGYNEQFF; CDR3 DNA: TGTGCCAGCAGCTTTAAAGCGGGATACAATGAGCAGTTCTTC